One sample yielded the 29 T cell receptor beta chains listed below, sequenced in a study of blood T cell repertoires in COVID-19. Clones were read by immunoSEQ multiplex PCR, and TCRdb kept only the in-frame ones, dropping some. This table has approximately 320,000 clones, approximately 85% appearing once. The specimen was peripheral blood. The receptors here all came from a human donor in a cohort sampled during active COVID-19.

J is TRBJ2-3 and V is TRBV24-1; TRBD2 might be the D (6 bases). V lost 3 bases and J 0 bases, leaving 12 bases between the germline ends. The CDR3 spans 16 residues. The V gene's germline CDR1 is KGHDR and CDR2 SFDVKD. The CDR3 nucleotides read TGTGCCACCAGTGATACACCGGGACTCAGCACAGATACGCAGTATTTT. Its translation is CATSDTPGLSTDTQYF.

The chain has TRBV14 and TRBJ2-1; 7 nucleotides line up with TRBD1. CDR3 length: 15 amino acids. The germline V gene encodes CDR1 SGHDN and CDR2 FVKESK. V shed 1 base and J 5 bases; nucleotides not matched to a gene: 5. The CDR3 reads CASSQGTGPHNEQFF. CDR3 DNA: TGTGCCAGCAGCCAAGGGACAGGACCCCACAATGAGCAGTTCTTC.

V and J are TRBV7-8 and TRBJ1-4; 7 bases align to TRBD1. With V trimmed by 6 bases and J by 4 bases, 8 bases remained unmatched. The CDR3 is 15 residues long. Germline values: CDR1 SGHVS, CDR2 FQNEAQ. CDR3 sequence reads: CASSSLGTDNEKLFF. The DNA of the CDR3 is TGTGCCAGCAGTTCTCTTGGGACAGATAATGAAAAACTGTTTTTT.

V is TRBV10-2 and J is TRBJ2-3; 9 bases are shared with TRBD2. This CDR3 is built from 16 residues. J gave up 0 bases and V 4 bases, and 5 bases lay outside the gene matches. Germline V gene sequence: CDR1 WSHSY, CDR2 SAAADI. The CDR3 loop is CASSASGVTSTDTQYF. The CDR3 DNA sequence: TGCGCCAGCAGTGCTAGCGGGGTAACTAGCACAGATACGCAGTATTTT.

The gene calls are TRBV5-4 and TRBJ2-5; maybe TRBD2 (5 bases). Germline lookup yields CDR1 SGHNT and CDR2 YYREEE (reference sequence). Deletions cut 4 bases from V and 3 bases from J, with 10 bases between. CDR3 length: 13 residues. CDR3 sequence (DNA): TGTGCCAGCAGCCGGGGTTCCGAAGAGACCCAGTACTTC. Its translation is CASSRGSEETQYF.

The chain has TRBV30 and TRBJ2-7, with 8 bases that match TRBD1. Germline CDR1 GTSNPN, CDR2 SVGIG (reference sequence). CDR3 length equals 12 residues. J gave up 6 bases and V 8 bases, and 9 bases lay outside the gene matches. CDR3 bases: TGTGCCGGGGGCACAGGGGGTGGCGAGCAGTACTTC. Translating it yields CAGGTGGGEQYF.

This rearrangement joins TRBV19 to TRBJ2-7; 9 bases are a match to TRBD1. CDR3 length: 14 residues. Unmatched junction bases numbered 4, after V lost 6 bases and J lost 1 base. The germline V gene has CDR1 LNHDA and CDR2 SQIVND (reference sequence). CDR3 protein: CASSTTGGSYEQYF. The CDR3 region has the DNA TGTGCCAGTAGCACGACAGGGGGGTCCTACGAGCAGTACTTC.

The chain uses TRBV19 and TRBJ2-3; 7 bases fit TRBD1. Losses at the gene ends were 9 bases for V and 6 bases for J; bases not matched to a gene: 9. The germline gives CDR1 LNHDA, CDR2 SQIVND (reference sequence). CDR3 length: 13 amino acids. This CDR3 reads CASSRDSHDTQYF. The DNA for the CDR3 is TGTGCCAGCAGCCGGGACAGTCATGATACGCAGTATTTT.

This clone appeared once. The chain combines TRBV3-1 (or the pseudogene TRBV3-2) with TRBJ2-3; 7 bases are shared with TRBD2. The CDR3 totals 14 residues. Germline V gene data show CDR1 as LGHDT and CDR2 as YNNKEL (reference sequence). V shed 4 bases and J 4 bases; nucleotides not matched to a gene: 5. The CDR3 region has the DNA TGTGCCAGCAGCCTCAGCGGGGACTCAGATACGCAGTATTTT. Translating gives CASSLSGDSDTQYF.

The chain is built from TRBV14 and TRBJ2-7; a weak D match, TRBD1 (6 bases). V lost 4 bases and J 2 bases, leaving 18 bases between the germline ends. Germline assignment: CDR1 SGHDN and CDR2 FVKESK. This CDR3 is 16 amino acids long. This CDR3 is CASSLLTGKGTYEQYF. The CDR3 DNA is TGTGCCAGCAGCCTACTAACAGGGAAGGGGACCTACGAGCAGTACTTC.

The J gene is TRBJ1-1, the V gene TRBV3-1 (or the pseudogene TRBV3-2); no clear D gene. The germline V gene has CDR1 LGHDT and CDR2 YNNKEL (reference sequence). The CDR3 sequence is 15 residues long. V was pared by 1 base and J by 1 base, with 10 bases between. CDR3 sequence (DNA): TGTGCCAGCAGCCAAGCCGTCACATCGAACACTGAAGCTTTCTTT. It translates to CASSQAVTSNTEAFF.

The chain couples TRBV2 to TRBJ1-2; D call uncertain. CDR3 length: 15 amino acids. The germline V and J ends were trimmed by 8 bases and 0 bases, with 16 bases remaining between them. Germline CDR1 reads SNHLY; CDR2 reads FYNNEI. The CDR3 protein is CASGLDGGPNYGYTF. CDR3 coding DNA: TGTGCCAGCGGACTGGACGGCGGCCCTAACTATGGCTACACCTTC.

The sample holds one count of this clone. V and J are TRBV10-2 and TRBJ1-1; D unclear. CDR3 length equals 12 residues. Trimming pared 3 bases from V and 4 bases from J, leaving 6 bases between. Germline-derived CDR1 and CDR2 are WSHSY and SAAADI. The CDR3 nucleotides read TGCGCCAGCAGTGAAGCGGCCACTGAAGCTTTCTTT. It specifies CASSEAATEAFF.

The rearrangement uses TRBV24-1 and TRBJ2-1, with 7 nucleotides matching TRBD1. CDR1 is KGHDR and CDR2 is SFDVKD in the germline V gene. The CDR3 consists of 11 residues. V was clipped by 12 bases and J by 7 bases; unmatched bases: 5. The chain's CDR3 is CAAGTANEQFF. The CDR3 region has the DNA TGTGCCGCAGGGACAGCTAATGAGCAGTTCTTC.

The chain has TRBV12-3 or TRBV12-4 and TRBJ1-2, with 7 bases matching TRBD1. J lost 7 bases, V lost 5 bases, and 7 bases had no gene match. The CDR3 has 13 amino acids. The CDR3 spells CASSPDRAAGYTF. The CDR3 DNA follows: TGTGCCAGCAGTCCAGACAGGGCGGCTGGCTACACCTTC.

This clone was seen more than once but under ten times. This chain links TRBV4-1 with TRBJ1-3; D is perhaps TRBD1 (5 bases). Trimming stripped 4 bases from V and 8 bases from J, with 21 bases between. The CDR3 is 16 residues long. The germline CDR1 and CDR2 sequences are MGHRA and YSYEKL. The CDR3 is CASSRGVRGSFDTIYF. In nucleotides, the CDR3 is TGCGCCAGCAGCCGCGGGGTAAGGGGCAGTTTTGACACCATATATTTT.

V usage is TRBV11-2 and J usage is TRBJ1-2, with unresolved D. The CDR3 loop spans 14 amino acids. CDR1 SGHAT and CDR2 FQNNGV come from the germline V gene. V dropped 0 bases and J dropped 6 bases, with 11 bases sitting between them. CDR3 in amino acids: CASSLEGRSDGYTF. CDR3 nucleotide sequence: TGTGCCAGCAGCTTAGAGGGCAGGTCAGATGGCTACACCTTC.

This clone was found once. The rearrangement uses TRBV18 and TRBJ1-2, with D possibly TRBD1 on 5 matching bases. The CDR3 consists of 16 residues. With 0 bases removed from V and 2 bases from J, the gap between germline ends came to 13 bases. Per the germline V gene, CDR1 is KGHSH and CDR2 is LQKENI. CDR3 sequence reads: CASSPPGAFGNYGYTF. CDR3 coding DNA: TGTGCCAGCTCACCACCTGGGGCTTTTGGGAACTATGGCTACACCTTC.

For the CDR3, the DNA is TGCAGCGTTGATGCGGGACAGCCTGGCTACACCTTC. Amino acids: CSVDAGQPGYTF. V gene TRBV29-1 combines with J gene TRBJ1-2; TRBD1 aligns across 7 bases. The CDR3 is 12 residues long. Germline CDR1 and CDR2: SQVTM and ANQGSEA. J gave up 7 bases and V 3 bases, and 5 bases lay outside the gene matches. Looking up the rest from reference TRBV29-1 and TRBJ1-2 gives the full variable domain: SAVISQKPSRDICQRGTSLTIQCQVDSQVTMMFWYRQQPGQSLTLIATANQGSEATYESGFVIDKFPISRPNLTFSTLTVSNMSPEDSSIYLCSVDAGQPGYTFGSGTRLTVV.

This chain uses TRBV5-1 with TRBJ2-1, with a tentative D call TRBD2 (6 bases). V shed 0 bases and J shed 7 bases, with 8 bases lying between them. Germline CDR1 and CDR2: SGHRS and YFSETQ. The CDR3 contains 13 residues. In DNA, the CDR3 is TGCGCCAGCAGCTTGGAACGGGGGAATGAGCAGTTCTTC. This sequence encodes CASSLERGNEQFF.

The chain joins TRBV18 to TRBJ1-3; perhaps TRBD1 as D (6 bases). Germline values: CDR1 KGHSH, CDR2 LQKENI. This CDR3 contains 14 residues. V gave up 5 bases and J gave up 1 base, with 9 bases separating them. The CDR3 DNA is TGTGCCAGCTCAGCCCAGGGGTCTGGAAACACCATATATTTT. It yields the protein CASSAQGSGNTIYF. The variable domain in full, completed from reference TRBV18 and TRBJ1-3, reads NAGVMQNPRHLVRRRGQEARLRCSPMKGHSHVYWYRQLPEEGLKFMVYLQKENIIDESGMPKERFSAEFPKEGPSILRIQQVVRGDSAAYFCASSAQGSGNTIYFGEGSWLTVV.

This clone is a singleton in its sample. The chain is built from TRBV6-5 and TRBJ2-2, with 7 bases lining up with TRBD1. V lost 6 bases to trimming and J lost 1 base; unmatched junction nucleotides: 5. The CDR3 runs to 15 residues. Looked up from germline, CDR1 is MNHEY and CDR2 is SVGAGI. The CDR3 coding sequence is TGTGCCAGCAGGACCGGGACAGAGAACACCGGGGAGCTGTTTTTT. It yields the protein CASRTGTENTGELFF.

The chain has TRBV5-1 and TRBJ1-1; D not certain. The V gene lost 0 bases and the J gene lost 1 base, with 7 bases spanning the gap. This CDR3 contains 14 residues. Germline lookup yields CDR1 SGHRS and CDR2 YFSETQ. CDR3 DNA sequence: TGCGCCAGCAGCTTGGAGAGTGGGAACACTGAAGCTTTCTTT. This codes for CASSLESGNTEAFF.

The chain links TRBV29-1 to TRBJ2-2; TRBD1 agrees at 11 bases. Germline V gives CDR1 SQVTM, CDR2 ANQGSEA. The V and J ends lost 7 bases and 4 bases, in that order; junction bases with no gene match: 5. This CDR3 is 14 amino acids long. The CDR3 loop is CSGGQGASTGELFF. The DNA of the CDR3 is TGCAGCGGTGGACAGGGGGCAAGCACCGGGGAGCTGTTTTTT.

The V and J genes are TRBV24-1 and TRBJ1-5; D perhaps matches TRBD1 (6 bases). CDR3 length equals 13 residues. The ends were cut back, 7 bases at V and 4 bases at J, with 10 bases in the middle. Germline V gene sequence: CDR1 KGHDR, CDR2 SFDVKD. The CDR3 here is CATRGGTNQPQHF. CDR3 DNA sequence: TGTGCCACCAGGGGGGGGACAAATCAGCCCCAGCATTTT.

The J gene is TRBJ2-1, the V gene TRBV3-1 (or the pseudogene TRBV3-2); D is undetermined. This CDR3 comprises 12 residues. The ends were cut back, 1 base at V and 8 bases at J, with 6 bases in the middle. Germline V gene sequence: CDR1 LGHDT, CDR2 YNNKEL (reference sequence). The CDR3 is CASSQGWHEQFF. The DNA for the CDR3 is TGTGCCAGCAGCCAAGGGTGGCATGAGCAGTTCTTC.

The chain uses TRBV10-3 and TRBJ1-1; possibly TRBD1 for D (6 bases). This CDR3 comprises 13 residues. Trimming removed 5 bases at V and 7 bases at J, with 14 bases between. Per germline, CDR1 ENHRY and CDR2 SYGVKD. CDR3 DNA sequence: TGTGCCATCAGTCAGCGTGAGGACAGTGAAGCTTTCTTT. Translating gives CAISQREDSEAFF.

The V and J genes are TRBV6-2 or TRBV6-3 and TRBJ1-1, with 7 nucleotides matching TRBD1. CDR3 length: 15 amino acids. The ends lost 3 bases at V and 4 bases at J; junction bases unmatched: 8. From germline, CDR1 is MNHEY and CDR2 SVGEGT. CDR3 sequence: CASSYDRVDLTEAFF. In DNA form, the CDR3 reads TGTGCCAGCAGTTATGACAGGGTTGATCTCACTGAAGCTTTCTTT.

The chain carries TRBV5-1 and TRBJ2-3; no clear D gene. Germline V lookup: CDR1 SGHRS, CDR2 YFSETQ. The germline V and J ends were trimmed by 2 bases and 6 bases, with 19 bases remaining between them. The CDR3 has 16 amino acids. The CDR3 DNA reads TGCGCCAGCAGCTTTGGGCACCGCACGCAACTTGATACGCAGTATTTT. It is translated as CASSFGHRTQLDTQYF.